The rows below give T cell receptor beta chains drawn from one sample of a study of shared T cell receptors in the human thymus. The method was immunoSEQ multiplex PCR; TCRdb's version includes in-frame clones alone and lacks a portion of them. The data contain hundreds of thousands of clones, approximately 89% of them singletons. The data were also submitted as part of a second study, on human thymus T cells.

The sequenced material came from thymocytes. The receptors were sampled from a boy younger than two with a congenital heart defect. CDR3s include the opening cysteine and the closing phenylalanine or tryptophan. The D gene is left open where the match is weak. Size tells how often a clone was seen (once, few, many) or the class of an expanded clone, and some rows leave it out.

V gene	clone size	D gene	J gene	CDR3 DNA	CDR3 protein
TRBV10-3	-	TRBD2	TRBJ2-3	TGTGCCATCAGTGAGAGACTAGCGGGCACAGATACGCAGTATTTT	CAISERLAGTDTQYF
TRBV6-1	-	TRBD1	TRBJ2-3	TGTGCCAGCACAGAAGGACAGGGAAGCACAGATACGCAGTATTTT	CASTEGQGSTDTQYF
TRBV5-1	-	-	TRBJ2-2	TGCGCCAGCAGCCTCCCAAGGGGGTGCGAGTCCGGGGAGCTGTTTTTT	CASSLPRGCESGELFF
TRBV21-1	few	-	TRBJ1-1	TGTGCCAGCAGCTTCGAGGGATTGAACACTGAAGCTTTCTTT	CASSFEGLNTEAFF
TRBV6-6	few	-	TRBJ2-5	TGTGCCAGCAGCCAACGTGGTCGGCAAGAGACCCAGTACTTC	CASSQRGRQETQYF
TRBV27	-	-	TRBJ2-7	TGTGCCAGCAGTTTCGGCCCAAGCGCCCGGCAGGGCAAGGCCTACGAGCAGTACTTC	CASSFGPSARQGKAYEQYF
TRBV14	-	TRBD1	TRBJ1-6	TGTGCCAGCAGCCGCGGACAGGCCCATTCACCCCTCCACTTT	CASSRGQAHSPLHF
TRBV12-5	-	TRBD1	TRBJ1-4	TGTGCTAGTGGTTTCGAGGGCACTACAGGGGAAAGTAATGAAAAACTGTTTTTT	CASGFEGTTGESNEKLFF
TRBV7-9	-	TRBD1	TRBJ2-7	TGTGCCAGCAGCAATCGGACAGGGGGCTTCCAGCAGTACTTC	CASSNRTGGFQQYF
TRBV6-1	-	TRBD2	TRBJ2-1	TGTGCCAGCAGTGAAGTGTATTGGAGGGAGGGCCAGAACAATGAGCAGTTCTTC	CASSEVYWREGQNNEQFF
TRBV6-5	-	TRBD1	TRBJ1-1	TGTGCCAGCAGTTCTAGGACAGGGATGAACACTGAAGCTTTCTTT	CASSSRTGMNTEAFF
TRBV7-2	-	TRBD1	TRBJ2-5	TGTGCCAGCAACCTACAGGGGTTGGGGGAGACCCAGTACTTC	CASNLQGLGETQYF
TRBV20-1	-	-	TRBJ2-1	TGCAGTGCTAGAGATCGCGGGGGCGACCTCTTC	CSARDRGGDLF